Presented here are 32 T cell receptor beta chains from one specimen sequenced in a study. TCRdb reprocessed the 5' RACE reads via MiXCR and lists one record per CDR3 protein. The sample lists fewer than 65,000 distinct CDR3 sequences, just under 30% occurring once. The source material was tumor-infiltrating naive CD4+ T cells sorted from the breast tumor. The subset denotes: naive CD4+ T cells, CD4+CD45RA+CD25-. The receptor source for this set is a female donor with breast cancer.

The genes are TRBV28 and TRBJ1-1, with a possible D match to TRBD1 (5 bases). Trimming shortened V by 2 bases and J by 8 bases, and 18 bases separated the two germline ends. Germline V gene sequence: CDR1 MDHEN, CDR2 SYDVKM. The CDR3 contains 15 residues. The CDR3 DNA follows: TGTGCCAGCAGTTTAATCCCGACAGCTTTTACCGAAGCTTTCTTT. It specifies CASSLIPTAFTEAFF.

Only a few counts were recorded for this clonotype. This rearrangement joins TRBV5-1 to TRBJ1-1; 9 bases align to TRBD1. The length of the CDR3 is 14 residues. The germline V gene has CDR1 SGHRS and CDR2 YFSETQ. The J segment lost 7 bases and the V segment lost 2 bases, leaving 6 bases of the junction unmatched. CDR3 DNA sequence: TGCGCCAGCAGCTTTGGACAGGGGACGGATGAAGCTTTCTTT. Protein product: CASSFGQGTDEAFF.

This clonotype is termed medium-sized. This chain connects TRBV4-2 to TRBJ2-1; no clear D gene. The CDR3 sequence is 16 residues long. Trimming left V 0 bases short and J 0 bases short, with 9 bases between. Per germline, CDR1 LGHNA and CDR2 YNFKEQ. The CDR3: CASSQEPSGSYNEQFF. The CDR3 DNA follows: TGTGCCAGCAGCCAAGAACCCTCTGGCTCCTACAATGAGCAGTTCTTC.

This clonotype was observed a handful of times. V is TRBV5-1 and J is TRBJ2-1; 10 bases are a match to TRBD2. The CDR3 consists of 16 residues. Unmatched junction bases numbered 5, after V lost 0 bases and J lost 5 bases. The germline V gene has CDR1 SGHRS and CDR2 YFSETQ. The CDR3 region is CASSLVAGGGNNEQFF. CDR3 DNA: TGCGCCAGCAGCTTGGTAGCGGGGGGTGGAAACAATGAGCAGTTCTTC. Variable domain in full (rest from reference TRBV5-1 and TRBJ2-1): KAGVTQTPRYLIKTRGQQVTLSCSPISGHRSVSWYQQTPGQGLQFLFEYFSETQRNKGNFPGRFSGRQFSNSRSEMNVSTLELGDSALYLCASSLVAGGGNNEQFFGPGTRLTVL.

This clonotype has a count of ten or more. The chain joins TRBV12-3 or TRBV12-4 to TRBJ2-3, with 9 bases lining up with TRBD1. The trim removed 6 bases at V and 3 bases at J, leaving 1 base unmatched. The length of the CDR3 is 13 residues. CDR3 protein: CASRGQGTDTQYF. The CDR3 DNA sequence: TGTGCCAGCAGGGGACAGGGTACAGATACGCAGTATTTT.

This clonotype appeared a few times. The chain uses TRBV12-3 or TRBV12-4 and TRBJ1-1, with D possibly matching TRBD1 (6 bases). Trimming cost V 2 bases and J 0 bases, with 7 bases left between them. CDR3 size: 14 residues. The CDR3 region has the DNA TGTGCCAGCAGTTTAACAGGGATGAACACTGAAGCTTTCTTT. It yields the protein CASSLTGMNTEAFF.

Regarding this clonotype: This may arise from a read error, as a much more abundant clone is one base away. The chain couples TRBV9 to TRBJ2-2, with D tentatively TRBD2 (6 bases). The CDR3 spans 17 residues. V dropped 4 bases and J dropped 3 bases, with 19 bases sitting between them. From germline, CDR1 is SGDLS and CDR2 YYNGEE. In DNA, the CDR3 is TGTGCCAGCAGCATAGACGCCGGAGGGAGGTACACCGGGGAGCTGTTTTTT. Amino acids: CASSIDAGGRYTGELFF.

V gene TRBV7-8 combines with J gene TRBJ1-1; 8 nucleotides align to TRBD1. This CDR3 region has 16 residues. Germline trimming cut 4 bases from V and 0 bases from J; bases unmatched to any gene: 7. Germline CDR1 is SGHVS and CDR2 is FQNEAQ. The CDR3 region has the DNA TGTGCCAGCAGCTCCTGGACAGGGAGGATGAACACTGAAGCTTTCTTT. It encodes CASSSWTGRMNTEAFF. The whole variable domain, remainder taken from reference TRBV7-8 and TRBJ1-1, is GAGVSQSPRYKVAKRGQDVALRCDPISGHVSLFWYQQALGQGPEFLTYFQNEAQLDKSGLPSDRFFAERPEGSVSTLKIQRTQQEDSAVYLCASSSWTGRMNTEAFFGQGTRLTVV.

This clonotype occurred many times. This chain connects TRBV20-1 to TRBJ1-6; no firm D call. V gave up 0 bases and J gave up 3 bases, with 0 bases separating them. The CDR3 length is 12 residues. Germline CDR1 reads DFQATT; CDR2 reads SNEGSKA (reference sequence). In DNA form, the CDR3 reads TGCAGTGCTAGAGACTATAATTCACCCCTCCACTTT. Protein: CSARDYNSPLHF.

The V call is TRBV12-3 or TRBV12-4, the J call TRBJ2-6; D gene unclear. The CDR3 length is 14 residues. The ends were cut back, 7 bases at V and 1 base at J, with 8 bases in the middle. CDR3 amino acids: CASTRHSGANVLTF. The CDR3 DNA reads as TGTGCCAGCACCAGGCATTCTGGGGCCAACGTCCTGACTTTC.

A remark on this clonotype: The conserved phenylalanine or tryptophan is not found at the CDR3 terminus, so this likely reflects a read error. This chain links TRBV5-1 with TRBJ1-2, with 7 bases lining up with TRBD1. The V gene end was trimmed by 2 bases and the J gene end by 3 bases; junction bases not matched to a gene: 1. Germline CDR1 is SGHRS and CDR2 is YFSETQ. The length of the CDR3 is 13 residues. The CDR3 protein is CASSFQGDYGYTS. For the CDR3, the DNA is TGCGCCAGCAGCTTTCAGGGGGACTATGGCTACACCTCC.

This clonotype has only a few counts. This rearrangement joins TRBV6-2 or TRBV6-3 to TRBJ1-6, with D uncertain. The CDR3 is 14 residues long. V was pared by 6 bases and J by 4 bases, with 10 bases between. The germline V gene has CDR1 MNHEY and CDR2 SVGEGT. This CDR3 is CASSPDGYNSPLHF. The CDR3 region has the DNA TGTGCCAGCAGCCCGGACGGTTATAATTCACCCCTCCACTTT.

The chain is built from TRBV7-6 and TRBJ2-2; no firm D call. V shed 8 bases and J shed 7 bases, with 5 bases lying between them. This CDR3 has 10 amino acids. Germline V gives CDR1 SGHVS, CDR2 FNYEAQ. The DNA for the CDR3 is TGTGCCAGCCGTCGCGGGGAGCTGTTTTTT. Encoded protein: CASRRGELFF.

This clonotype was observed a handful of times. The gene calls are TRBV20-1 and TRBJ2-2, with TRBD1 matching over 10 bases. Germline lookup yields CDR1 DFQATT and CDR2 SNEGSKA (reference sequence). The CDR3 has 16 amino acids. Unmatched junction bases numbered 11, after V lost 3 bases and J lost 7 bases. CDR3 sequence (DNA): TGCAGTGCTAGTCCGGGACAGGGGTTTCTTGGCGGGGAGCTGTTTTTT. Translated, it gives CSASPGQGFLGGELFF.

The chain combines TRBV5-1 with TRBJ2-1; 9 nucleotides line up with TRBD1. The germline V gene encodes CDR1 SGHRS and CDR2 YFSETQ. This CDR3 has 13 amino acids. The V gene end was trimmed by 4 bases and the J gene end by 8 bases; junction bases not matched to a gene: 4. CDR3 coding DNA: TGCGCCAGCAGCAAGGGACAGGGCGATGAGCAGTTCTTC. Residues: CASSKGQGDEQFF.

As regards this clonotype: An end of the junction does not agree with germline; a read error may underlie this. J is TRBJ2-5 and V is TRBV5-1; possibly TRBD1 or TRBD2 for D (5 bases each). Germline V lookup: CDR1 SGHRS, CDR2 YFSETQ. The CDR3 covers 15 residues. CDR3 residues: CTSSLTGDWGETQYF. The CDR3 DNA sequence: TGCACCAGCAGCTTAACAGGTGACTGGGGGGAGACCCAGTACTTC. The full variable domain, its missing parts supplied by reference TRBV5-1 and TRBJ2-5, is KAGVTQTPRYLIKTRGQQVTLSCSPISGHRSVSWYQQTPGQGLQFLFEYFSETQRNKGNFPGRFSGRQFSNSRSEMNVSTLELGDSALYLCTSSLTGDWGETQYFGPGTRLLVL.

Within the sample, this clonotype is medium-sized. The chain joins TRBV27 to TRBJ1-1; D is perhaps TRBD1 (6 bases). The germline V gene has CDR1 MNHEY and CDR2 SMNVEV (reference sequence). Trimming took 3 bases from V and 5 from J, leaving 10 bases between them. This CDR3 contains 13 residues. The CDR3 region is CASSFRGGTEAFF. The CDR3 region has the DNA TGTGCCAGCAGTTTCAGGGGAGGAACTGAAGCTTTCTTT.

The chain combines TRBV5-1 with TRBJ1-1; D possibly corresponds to TRBD1 (6 bases). The V gene's germline CDR1 is SGHRS and CDR2 YFSETQ. V was clipped by 4 bases and J by 8 bases, with 18 bases between them. CDR3 length: 14 residues. The CDR3 DNA reads as TGCGCCAGCAGCCCTTATGGACAGCCCTGGGAAGCTTTCTTT. This gives the protein CASSPYGQPWEAFF.

This clonotype was seen ten or more times. This chain connects TRBV20-1 to TRBJ1-1; 10 positions agree with TRBD1. Germline-derived CDR1 and CDR2 are DFQATT and SNEGSKA (reference sequence). V dropped 1 base and J dropped 6; count of bases not matched to a gene: 5. The CDR3 is made up of 14 amino acids. The CDR3 DNA reads as TGCAGTGCTAGAGTTGGGACAGGGGTGCCTGAAGCTTTCTTT. It yields the protein CSARVGTGVPEAFF.

The rearrangement joins TRBV5-1 to TRBJ2-7, with D uncertain. The V gene's germline CDR1 is SGHRS and CDR2 YFSETQ. The CDR3 length is 14 residues. The V end lost 0 bases, the J end lost 2 bases, and 9 bases lay between the germline ends. CDR3 protein: CASSLGRLAYEQYF. CDR3 bases: TGCGCCAGCAGCTTGGGCCGATTGGCCTACGAGCAGTACTTC.

This clonotype was recorded many times. V usage is TRBV24-1 and J usage is TRBJ2-5; TRBD1 might be the D (6 bases). The CDR3 runs to 17 residues. V dropped 0 bases and J dropped 5 bases, with 18 bases sitting between them. CDR1 and CDR2 (germline): KGHDR, SFDVKD. The CDR3 DNA is TGTGCCACCAGTGATTTGCGATCCGGGCCAGGGGCGGAGACCCAGTACTTC. Amino acid sequence: CATSDLRSGPGAETQYF.

This clonotype was found a few times. The chain uses TRBV7-6 and TRBJ1-3; D call uncertain. Germline loops: CDR1 SGHVS, CDR2 FNYEAQ. This CDR3 has 17 amino acids. The V gene lost 6 bases and the J gene lost 0 bases, with 18 bases spanning the gap. The DNA of the CDR3 is TGTGCCAGCAGAAGAGGGCCCGGAGCAAGCTCTGGAAACACCATATATTTT. The encoded protein is CASRRGPGASSGNTIYF.

To note about this clonotype: Relative to the germline gene, one junction end is altered; a read error may explain this. The chain recombines TRBV5-1 with TRBJ2-3; TRBD2 aligns across 7 bases. Germline CDR1 is SGHRS and CDR2 is YFSETQ. The CDR3 totals 14 residues. The CDR3 loop reads CTSSPGTTGDTQYF. The CDR3 DNA follows: TGCACCAGCAGCCCGGGGACTACTGGCGATACGCAGTATTTT.

A word on this clonotype: This may come from a read error, since a much larger clone is one base off. The chain links TRBV4-1 to TRBJ1-5; TRBD1 agrees at 7 bases. CDR3 length: 14 amino acids. Germline values: CDR1 MGHRA, CDR2 YSYEKL. The CDR3: CASGQPTGFQPQHF. CDR3 sequence (DNA): TGCGCCAGCGGCCAACCGACAGGGTTTCAGCCCCAGCATTTT.

This clonotype was detected ten times or more. The chain couples TRBV12-3 or TRBV12-4 to TRBJ1-5, with D perhaps matching TRBD1 (6 bases). Trimming removed 7 bases from V and 5 bases from J, with 21 bases in between. CDR3 length: 16 residues. The CDR3 is CASTIYRAGLDQPQHF. The CDR3 nucleotides read TGTGCCAGCACCATATACAGGGCGGGCCTAGATCAGCCCCAGCATTTT.

The genes are TRBV6-5 and TRBJ2-3; no clear D gene. Germline V gene data show CDR1 as MNHEY and CDR2 as SVGAGI. The CDR3 is 13 residues long. Deletions cut 2 bases from V and 6 bases from J, with 9 bases between. The CDR3 region is CASSYGPQDTQYF. CDR3 DNA sequence: TGTGCCAGCAGTTACGGGCCACAGGATACGCAGTATTTT.

The rearrangement joins TRBV4-3 to TRBJ2-5; 8 bases line up with TRBD2. V shed 0 bases and J 5 bases; nucleotides not matched to a gene: 8. The CDR3 is 16 amino acids. The germline V gene encodes CDR1 LGHNA and CDR2 YSLEER. The CDR3, as DNA: TGCGCCAGCAGCCAAGATATCGGGAGGGGCTCTGAGACCCAGTACTTC. Protein product: CASSQDIGRGSETQYF.

V is TRBV24-1 and J is TRBJ1-5, with a possible D match to TRBD1 (6 bases). Germline CDR1 KGHDR, CDR2 SFDVKD. The CDR3 is 14 amino acids. Trimming removed 4 bases at V and 5 bases at J, with 11 bases between. CDR3 amino acids: CATSEPGVHQPQHF. As DNA, the CDR3 is TGTGCCACCAGTGAGCCAGGGGTACATCAGCCCCAGCATTTT.

The chain combines TRBV13 with TRBJ1-1; TRBD1 is a possible D gene (6 bases). This CDR3 contains 16 residues. In germline, CDR1 is PRHDT, CDR2 FYEKMQ (reference sequence). V was pared by 1 base and J by 1 base, with 13 bases between. This CDR3 is CASSLVSGGANTEAFF. The CDR3, as DNA: TGTGCCAGCAGCTTAGTGTCCGGGGGCGCGAACACTGAAGCTTTCTTT.

This clonotype was observed many times. The V gene is TRBV24-1, the J gene TRBJ2-3; D ambiguous. Germline loops: CDR1 KGHDR, CDR2 SFDVKD. The CDR3 sequence is 14 residues long. V was trimmed by 4 bases and J by 0 bases, leaving 7 bases between them. In DNA, the CDR3 is TGTGCCACCAGTGACCCAACAAGCACAGATACGCAGTATTTT. Translated: CATSDPTSTDTQYF.

This clonotype was picked up one time. The chain uses TRBV6-6 and TRBJ1-6, with D tentatively TRBD1 (6 bases). This CDR3 comprises 12 residues. Germline CDR1 is MNHNY and CDR2 is SVGAGI (reference sequence). The germline V and J ends were trimmed by 7 bases and 10 bases, with 11 bases remaining between them. The chain's CDR3 is CASTDRRSPLHF. CDR3 DNA sequence: TGTGCCAGCACCGACAGGCGCTCACCCCTCCACTTT.

This clonotype was counted a few times. The rearrangement links TRBV6-5 to TRBJ1-3, with 7 bases lining up with TRBD1. CDR3 size: 16 residues. Germline CDR1 and CDR2: MNHEY and SVGAGI. J gave up 4 bases and V 8 bases, and 14 bases lay outside the gene matches. The CDR3 here is CASGPRDSLGGNTIYF. The CDR3 nucleotides are TGTGCCAGCGGTCCCCGGGACAGCCTAGGGGGAAACACCATATATTTT.